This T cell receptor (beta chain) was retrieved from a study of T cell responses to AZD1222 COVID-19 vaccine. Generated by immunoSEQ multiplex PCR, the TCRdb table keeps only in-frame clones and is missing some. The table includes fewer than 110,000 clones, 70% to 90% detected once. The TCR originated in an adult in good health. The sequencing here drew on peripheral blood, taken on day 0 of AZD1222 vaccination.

CDR3 residues: CASSSPGRTGELFF. CDR3 coding DNA: TGTGCCAGTAGTTCCCCAGGACGCACCGGGGAGCTGTTTTTT. The rearrangement uses TRBV19 and TRBJ2-2; D remains ambiguous. V shed 5 bases and J shed 4 bases, with 11 bases lying between them. The germline V gene has CDR1 LNHDA and CDR2 SQIVND (reference sequence). This CDR3 spans 14 amino acids.